This T cell receptor (beta chain) was obtained from a study of T cell responses to AZD1222 COVID-19 vaccine. Study results and caveats: Two AZD1222 administrations were followed by greater Spike-specific TCR breadth and depth. Every sample of the repertoires postdated the peak T cell response. Baseline serology detected seropositivity in only a handful of AZD1222 recipients.

The assay was immunoSEQ multiplex PCR, and TCRdb's table has in-frame clones only and misses some. The data contain some 170,000 clones, about 87% of them singletons. Germline lookup yields CDR1 SNHLY and CDR2 FYNNEI. This CDR3 spans 15 amino acids. V lost 7 bases to trimming and J lost 0 bases, with 16 bases between them. Concerning this clone: Its target is unknown.

The rearrangement links TRBV2 to TRBJ2-7; the D is unclear. The sequencing here drew on peripheral blood, taken 28 days after the second dose of the MenACWY control vaccine. The sequence came from an adult who received the MenACWY meningococcal vaccine as a control. In DNA, the CDR3 is TGTGCCAGCACCTTGCTTTTGGGGTCCTCCTACGAGCAGTACTTC. It yields the protein CASTLLLGSSYEQYF.